The 30 T cell receptor beta chains presented below share a single source sample, sequenced in a study of blood T cells in healthy people across ages. The use of a sample-barcoded 5' primer and a J-beta primer mix characterized a second PCR of roughly 7 to 11 cycles. Via MiXCR, TCRdb re-called the 5' RACE reads, giving one row per CDR3 protein. In the table there are under 950,000 distinct CDR3 sequences, about a fifth of which are singletons. The material sequenced was blood. The receptors originated from an older man in good health.

The CDR3 here is CASSRQGWTEAFF. The CDR3 region has the DNA TGTGCCAGCAGTCGACAGGGGTGGACTGAAGCTTTCTTT. This chain connects TRBV6-1 to TRBJ1-1; TRBD1 aligns across 8 bases. The CDR3 has 13 residues. The germline V gene encodes CDR1 MNHNS and CDR2 SASEGT. The junction had 4 bases not matched to a gene; V was cut back by 5 bases and J by 5 bases.

This chain links TRBV29-1 with TRBJ2-1; no firm D call. The V end was cut by 1 base, the J end by 6 bases, with 16 bases between. The germline gives CDR1 SQVTM, CDR2 ANQGSEA. The length of the CDR3 is 15 residues. The chain's CDR3 is CSVEGGDNRLNEQFF. CDR3 DNA sequence: TGCAGCGTTGAAGGGGGTGATAACCGCCTCAATGAGCAGTTCTTC.

This chain connects TRBV6-1 to TRBJ1-2; tentative D call: TRBD1 (5 bases). Germline CDR1 is MNHNS and CDR2 is SASEGT. Trimming shortened V by 3 bases and J by 6 bases, and 11 bases separated the two germline ends. The CDR3 length is 13 residues. The CDR3 region is CASSEGLKNGYTF. CDR3 coding DNA: TGTGCCAGCAGTGAGGGACTGAAAAATGGCTACACCTTC.

The sample holds a few counts of this clonotype. V gene TRBV11-2 combines with J gene TRBJ1-4; unclear D gene. The CDR3 has 13 residues. V was trimmed by 5 bases and J by 8 bases, leaving 12 bases between them. Germline assignment: CDR1 SGHAT and CDR2 FQNNGV. CDR3 sequence (DNA): TGTGCCAGCAGCCGAGAAAAAGGGGAAAAACTGTTTTTT. Its protein is CASSREKGEKLFF.

The genes are TRBV3-1 and TRBJ2-5; 8 bases are shared with TRBD1. The CDR3 has 15 amino acids. Germline V gives CDR1 LGHDT, CDR2 YNNKEL (reference sequence). With V trimmed by 4 bases and J by 3 bases, 7 bases remained unmatched. The CDR3 coding sequence is TGTGCCAGCAGCCGAAACCAGGACAGGGAAGAGACCCAGTACTTC. Its protein is CASSRNQDREETQYF.

The rearrangement joins TRBV6-5 to TRBJ1-1; D call uncertain. The CDR3 runs to 13 residues. Deletions cut 0 bases from V and 11 bases from J, with 13 bases between. From germline, CDR1 is MNHEY and CDR2 SVGAGI. The DNA for the CDR3 is TGTGCCAGCAGTTACTCGAAGTCCTTGGAGGCTTTCTTT. Encoded protein: CASSYSKSLEAFF.

J is TRBJ2-3 and V is TRBV20-1, with TRBD1 identical over 10 bases. This CDR3 contains 14 residues. The germline gives CDR1 DFQATT, CDR2 SNEGSKA (reference sequence). Germline trimming cut 3 bases from V and 5 bases from J; bases unmatched to any gene: 5. The CDR3 nucleotides are TGCAGTGCTAGCCCGACAGGGGGCATAGATACGCAGTATTTT. Its translation: CSASPTGGIDTQYF.

In this sample, this clonotype turned up a few times. The chain links TRBV7-2 to TRBJ2-2, with unresolved D. Germline V lookup: CDR1 SGHTA, CDR2 FQGNSA. V was cut by 5 bases and J by 3 bases, with 4 bases left in between. This CDR3 comprises 12 residues. The CDR3 DNA sequence: TGTGCCAGCAGCCACGACACCGGGGAGCTGTTTTTT. Its translation: CASSHDTGELFF.

This clonotype was observed a handful of times. The rearrangement uses TRBV9 and TRBJ1-1, with D possibly TRBD1 on 6 matching bases. The germline CDR1 and CDR2 sequences are SGDLS and YYNGEE. V lost 3 bases and J lost 8, with 14 bases in between. The CDR3 loop spans 13 amino acids. CDR3 sequence reads: CASSEDRSAEAFF. CDR3 nucleotide sequence: TGTGCCAGCAGCGAAGACAGGTCGGCGGAAGCTTTCTTT.

This clonotype was observed a few times. J is TRBJ2-1 and V is TRBV14; 8 bases are shared with TRBD2. The CDR3 runs to 18 residues. V was pared by 0 bases and J by 0 bases, with 7 bases of the junction left unmatched. CDR1 and CDR2 from the germline V gene are SGHDN and FVKESK. Written as DNA, the CDR3 is TGTGCCAGCAGCCAAGATGGGTCGGGGGGGTTCTCCTACAATGAGCAGTTCTTC. The encoded protein is CASSQDGSGGFSYNEQFF.

The sample holds a few counts of this clonotype. At one end the junction does not follow the germline gene, possibly because of a read error. The gene calls are TRBV5-1 and TRBJ1-4, with D maybe TRBD1 (6 bases). From germline, CDR1 is SGHRS and CDR2 YFSETQ. The CDR3 totals 15 residues. The CDR3 region is CAGSLEGPQGEKLFF. Here the CDR3 DNA reads TGCGCCGGCAGCTTGGAGGGACCCCAGGGGGAAAAACTGTTTTTT. Full variable domain (remainder filled in from reference TRBV5-1 and TRBJ1-4): KAGVTQTPRYLIKTRGQQVTLSCSPISGHRSVSWYQQTPGQGLQFLFEYFSETQRNKGNFPGRFSGRQFSNSRSEMNVSTLELGDSALYLCAGSLEGPQGEKLFFGSGTQLSVL.

The V call is TRBV20-1, the J call TRBJ1-5; 8 bases match TRBD1. This CDR3 is 13 amino acids long. Germline CDR1 and CDR2: DFQATT and SNEGSKA (reference sequence). V lost 6 bases and J lost 5; bases outside the gene matches: 6. CDR3 sequence: CSAAGQGHQPQHF. CDR3 nucleotide sequence: TGCAGTGCGGCCGGACAGGGTCATCAGCCCCAGCATTTT.

This clonotype came up many times. The chain employs TRBV20-1 and TRBJ1-6; D call uncertain. The CDR3 length is 13 residues. Trimming took off 6 bases at V and 5 bases at J, with 11 bases between the two ends. CDR1 and CDR2 from the germline V gene are DFQATT and SNEGSKA (reference sequence). CDR3 amino acids: CSAPRQNNSPLHF. The CDR3 DNA reads TGCAGTGCCCCTAGGCAGAATAATTCACCCCTCCACTTT.

The chain carries TRBV12-3 or TRBV12-4 and TRBJ1-1; a weak D match, TRBD1 (6 bases). The length of the CDR3 is 12 residues. V was clipped by 6 bases and J by 6 bases, with 11 bases between them. The CDR3 DNA follows: TGTGCCAGCAGCAGGGCAGGGGCTGAAGCTTTCTTT. This sequence encodes CASSRAGAEAFF.

The CDR3 is CASSPGASGYGTQYF. The CDR3 DNA sequence: TGTGCCAGCAGCCCCGGGGCTAGCGGTTACGGTACGCAGTATTTT. The chain has TRBV7-7 and TRBJ2-3, with 7 positions matching TRBD2. J lost 8 bases, V lost 5 bases, and 13 bases had no gene match. This CDR3 is built from 15 residues. Germline values: CDR1 SSHAT, CDR2 FNYEAQ (reference sequence).

This chain joins TRBV20-1 and TRBJ1-4; D not resolved. The CDR3 contains 13 residues. V was cut by 3 bases and J by 8 bases, with 13 bases left in between. The V gene's germline CDR1 is DFQATT and CDR2 SNEGSKA (reference sequence). The CDR3 coding sequence is TGCAGTGCTAGCGTCCATATGGGGGAAAAACTGTTTTTT. This encodes CSASVHMGEKLFF.

This clonotype was picked up a small number of times. This chain connects TRBV4-2 to TRBJ2-1; perhaps TRBD2 as D (6 bases). The CDR3 has 15 amino acids. Germline V gene sequence: CDR1 LGHNA, CDR2 YNFKEQ. Deletions cut 0 bases from V and 4 bases from J, with 10 bases between. The CDR3 is CASSQDLGTYNEQFF. The CDR3 nucleotides read TGTGCCAGCAGCCAAGACCTGGGGACTTACAATGAGCAGTTCTTC.

V and J are TRBV20-1 and TRBJ2-7; D remains unclear. Germline V gives CDR1 DFQATT, CDR2 SNEGSKA (reference sequence). The V end lost 0 bases, the J end lost 3 bases, and 9 bases lay between the germline ends. The CDR3 spans 13 residues. The CDR3: CSARDVGRYEQYF. As DNA, the CDR3 is TGCAGTGCTAGAGATGTGGGCCGCTACGAGCAGTACTTC.

This clonotype appeared a few times. The DNA of the CDR3 is TGTGCCAGCAGTTTAAACGCCCTGGGGGCAATAGGAAACACCATATATTTT. It yields the protein CASSLNALGAIGNTIYF. V and J are TRBV12-3 or TRBV12-4 and TRBJ1-3; TRBD1 is a possible D gene (6 bases). The CDR3 is made up of 17 amino acids. Trimming cost V 2 bases and J 4 bases, with 18 bases left between them.

This chain connects TRBV11-2 to TRBJ1-6; 7 bases line up with TRBD1. Germline CDR1 reads SGHAT; CDR2 reads FQNNGV. The length of the CDR3 is 14 residues. The junction had 2 bases not matched to a gene; V was cut back by 5 bases and J by 4 bases. CDR3 in amino acids: CASSPGQYNSPLHF. The DNA for the CDR3 is TGTGCCAGCAGCCCGGGACAGTATAATTCACCCCTCCACTTT.

This chain uses TRBV18 with TRBJ2-1, with 7 positions matching TRBD1. J lost 1 base, V lost 1 base, and 1 base had no gene match. The germline gives CDR1 KGHSH, CDR2 LQKENI. CDR3 size: 15 residues. The CDR3 bases are TGTGCCAGCTCACCACGACAGGGTTCCTACAATGAGCAGTTCTTC. Translation gives CASSPRQGSYNEQFF.

Details on this clonotype: A much larger clone sits a single nucleotide away, making a read error possible. The gene calls are TRBV28 and TRBJ1-1; no clear D. V lost 4 bases, J lost 1 base, and 7 bases lay in between. CDR3 size: 13 residues. Germline V lookup: CDR1 MDHEN, CDR2 SYDVKM. CDR3 amino acids: CASSSHPNTEAFF. CDR3 in DNA: TGTGCCAGCAGTTCTCACCCGAACACTGAAGCTTTCTTT. The complete variable domain, with remaining parts taken from reference TRBV28 and TRBJ1-1, reads DVKVTQSSRYLVKRTGEKVFLECVQDMDHENMFWYRQDPGLGLRLIYFSYDVKMKEKGDIPEGYSVSREKKERFSLILESASTNQTSMYLCASSSHPNTEAFFGQGTRLTVV.

This clonotype showed up just a few times. The J gene is TRBJ1-1, the V gene TRBV12-3 or TRBV12-4, with D possibly being TRBD1 (5 bases). V shed 6 bases and J shed 0 bases, with 11 bases lying between them. The CDR3 covers 14 residues. CDR3 protein: CASSRQNMNTEAFF. As DNA, the CDR3 is TGTGCCAGCAGCCGACAGAACATGAACACTGAAGCTTTCTTT.

J is TRBJ2-1 and V is TRBV28, with D possibly TRBD2 on 6 matching bases. The CDR3 extends over 17 amino acids. Per germline, CDR1 MDHEN and CDR2 SYDVKM. Trimming stripped 4 bases from V and 2 bases from J, with 18 bases between. CDR3 loop: CASSSARATSPYNEQFF. In nucleotides, the CDR3 is TGTGCCAGCAGTTCCGCCCGTGCTACTAGCCCCTACAATGAGCAGTTCTTC.

A remark on this clonotype: The junction departs from germline at one end; a sequencing error may be responsible. The V and J genes are TRBV12-3 or TRBV12-4 and TRBJ1-2; D call uncertain. This CDR3 region has 17 residues. The CDR3: CASSLLSHRVPREGHTF. DNA of the CDR3: TGCGCCAGCAGTCTACTCTCTCATCGGGTACCCAGAGAGGGCCACACCTTC.

The table lists this clonotype with a few counts. The chain couples TRBV29-1 to TRBJ1-3; tentatively, D is TRBD1 (5 bases). Germline V gene data show CDR1 as SQVTM and CDR2 as ANQGSEA. V lost 5 bases and J lost 2, with 10 bases in between. The CDR3 totals 13 residues. CDR3 loop: CSVSWTTGNTIYF. The DNA for the CDR3 is TGCAGCGTTAGTTGGACAACTGGAAACACCATATATTTT.

This clonotype was counted only a few times. This chain uses TRBV6-6 with TRBJ2-3, with D tentatively TRBD1 or TRBD2 (6 bases each). The length of the CDR3 is 17 residues. Per the germline V gene, CDR1 is MNHNY and CDR2 is SVGAGI (reference sequence). With 2 bases removed from V and 5 bases from J, the gap between germline ends came to 20 bases. CDR3 loop: CASSYGLPFRGLDTQYF. CDR3 DNA sequence: TGTGCCAGCAGTTACGGACTGCCGTTTCGGGGGCTAGATACGCAGTATTTT.

This clonotype was recorded a few times. A junction end diverges from the germline sequence, so it may reflect a read error. The rearrangement links TRBV3-1 to TRBJ2-5; TRBD2 matches at 14 bases. Germline lookup yields CDR1 LGHDT and CDR2 YNNKEL (reference sequence). This CDR3 has 14 residues. CDR3 region: CASSSGLAGVGRFF. CDR3 nucleotides: TGTGCCAGCAGCTCGGGACTAGCGGGAGTCGGGCGGTTCTTC.

This clonotype was picked up a small number of times. V and J are TRBV20-1 and TRBJ2-1; D uncertain. This CDR3 has 11 amino acids. Per germline, CDR1 DFQATT and CDR2 SNEGSKA (reference sequence). The CDR3 loop reads CSHRIFNEQFF. The CDR3 nucleotides are TGCAGCCACCGGATCTTTAATGAGCAGTTCTTC.

The J gene is TRBJ1-5, the V gene TRBV6-1; D gene unclear. Germline lookup yields CDR1 MNHNS and CDR2 SASEGT. V was shortened by 4 bases and J by 7 bases, with 17 bases between the two germline ends. This CDR3 is 15 amino acids long. CDR3 nucleotides: TGTGCCAGCAGTGGTAAGGGAACAGAAGGACAGCCCCAGCATTTT. Translating it yields CASSGKGTEGQPQHF.